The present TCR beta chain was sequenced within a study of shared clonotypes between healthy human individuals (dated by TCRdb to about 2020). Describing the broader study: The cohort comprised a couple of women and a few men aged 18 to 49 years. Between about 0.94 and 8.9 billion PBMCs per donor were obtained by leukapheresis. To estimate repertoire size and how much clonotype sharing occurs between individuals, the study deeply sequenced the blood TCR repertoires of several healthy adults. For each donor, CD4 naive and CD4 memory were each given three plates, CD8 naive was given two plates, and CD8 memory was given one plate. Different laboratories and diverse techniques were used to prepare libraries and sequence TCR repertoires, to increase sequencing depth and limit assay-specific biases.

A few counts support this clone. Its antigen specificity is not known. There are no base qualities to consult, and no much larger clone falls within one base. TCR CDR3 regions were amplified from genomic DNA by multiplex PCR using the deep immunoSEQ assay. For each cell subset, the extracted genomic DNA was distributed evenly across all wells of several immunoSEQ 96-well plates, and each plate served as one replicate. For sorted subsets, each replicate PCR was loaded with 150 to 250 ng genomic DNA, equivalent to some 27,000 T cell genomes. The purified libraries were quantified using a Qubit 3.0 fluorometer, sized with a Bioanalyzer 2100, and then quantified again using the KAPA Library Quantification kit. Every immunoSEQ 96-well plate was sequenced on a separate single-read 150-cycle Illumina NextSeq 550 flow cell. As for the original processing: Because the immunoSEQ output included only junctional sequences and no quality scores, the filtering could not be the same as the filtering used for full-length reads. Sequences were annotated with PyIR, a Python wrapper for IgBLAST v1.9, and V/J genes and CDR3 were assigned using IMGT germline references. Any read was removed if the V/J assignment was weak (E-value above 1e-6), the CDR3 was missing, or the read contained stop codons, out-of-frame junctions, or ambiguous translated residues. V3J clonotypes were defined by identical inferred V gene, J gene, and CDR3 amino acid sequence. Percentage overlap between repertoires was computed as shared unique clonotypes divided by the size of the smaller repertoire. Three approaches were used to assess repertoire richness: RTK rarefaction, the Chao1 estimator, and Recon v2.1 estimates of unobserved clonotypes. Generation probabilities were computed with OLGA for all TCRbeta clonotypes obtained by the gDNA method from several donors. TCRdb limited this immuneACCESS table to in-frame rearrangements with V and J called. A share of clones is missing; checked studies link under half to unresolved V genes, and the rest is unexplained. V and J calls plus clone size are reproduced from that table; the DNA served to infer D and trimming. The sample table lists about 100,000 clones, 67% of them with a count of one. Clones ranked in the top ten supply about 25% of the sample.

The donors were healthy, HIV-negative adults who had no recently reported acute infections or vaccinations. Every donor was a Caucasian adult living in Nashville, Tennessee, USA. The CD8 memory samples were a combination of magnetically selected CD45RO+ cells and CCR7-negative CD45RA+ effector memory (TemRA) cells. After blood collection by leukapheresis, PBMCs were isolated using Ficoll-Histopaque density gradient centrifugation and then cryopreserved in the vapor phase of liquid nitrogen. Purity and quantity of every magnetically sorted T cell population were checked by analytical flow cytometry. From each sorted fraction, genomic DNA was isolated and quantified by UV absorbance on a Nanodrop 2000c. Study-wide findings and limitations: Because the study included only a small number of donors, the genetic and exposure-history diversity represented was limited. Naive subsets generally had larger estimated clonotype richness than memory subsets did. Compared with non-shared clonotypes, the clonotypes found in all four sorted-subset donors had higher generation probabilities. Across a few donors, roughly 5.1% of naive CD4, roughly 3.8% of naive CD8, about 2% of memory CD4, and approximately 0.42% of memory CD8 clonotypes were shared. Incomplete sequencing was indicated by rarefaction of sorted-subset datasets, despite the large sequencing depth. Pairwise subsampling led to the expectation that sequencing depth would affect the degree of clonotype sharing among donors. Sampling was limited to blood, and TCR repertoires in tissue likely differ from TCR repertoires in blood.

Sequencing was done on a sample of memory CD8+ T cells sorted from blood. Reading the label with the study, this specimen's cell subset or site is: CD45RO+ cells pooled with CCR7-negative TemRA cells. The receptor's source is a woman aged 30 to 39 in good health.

The sequenced DNA is TGCAGTGCTAGTAATATTGGCTACACCTTC. It encodes CSASNIGYTF. The receptor chain draws on TRBV20-1 and TRBJ1-2, with an unclear D gene assignment. Via the germline V gene (reference sequence), CDR1 is DFQATT and CDR2 SNEGSKA. Between the V and J ends, shortened by 3 bases and 7 bases respectively, the junction contains 6 bases. Taken from cysteine to phenylalanine, the CDR3 has 10 residues. This entry keeps only the CDR3 DNA: 30 bases, framed from base 1.